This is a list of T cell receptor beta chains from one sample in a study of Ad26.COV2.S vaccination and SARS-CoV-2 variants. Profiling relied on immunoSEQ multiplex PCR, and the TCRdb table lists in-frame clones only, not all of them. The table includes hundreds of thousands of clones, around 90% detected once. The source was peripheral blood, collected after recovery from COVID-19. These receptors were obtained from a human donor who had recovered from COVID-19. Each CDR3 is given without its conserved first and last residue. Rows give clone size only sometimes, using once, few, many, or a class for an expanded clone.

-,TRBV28,ASSFRDGRGYT
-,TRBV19,ASSSGVGYT
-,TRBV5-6,ASSLVGLAGGTEQF
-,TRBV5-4,ASSLNSYGYT
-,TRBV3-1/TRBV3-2,ASSPLGTEAF
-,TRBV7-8,ASSLVLSFEFVQY
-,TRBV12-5,ASGGGVEKLF
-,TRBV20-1,SASSLNRGGYEQY
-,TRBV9,ASSPSGGAGEQY
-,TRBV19,ASSMFSSGGSTDTQY
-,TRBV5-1,ASRGTGVDGYT
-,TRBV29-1,SAILGVGEKLF
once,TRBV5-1,ASSLAGQPDEKLF
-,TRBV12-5,ASGSSGGAQETQY
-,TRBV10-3,AISGRDPQTSPLH
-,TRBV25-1,ASSLRVAGNTIY
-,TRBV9,ASSAGGGLPLH
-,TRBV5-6,ASSLPTDTEAF
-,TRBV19,ASSAPSSGANVLT
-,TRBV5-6,ASSPRTGNTGELF
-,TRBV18,ASSPPGQKDQPQH
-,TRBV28,ASSPPGQGSYEQY
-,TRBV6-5,ASSASWGQGTGYT
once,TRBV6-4,ASSLAGGVADTQY
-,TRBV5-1,ASSYDGDTEAF
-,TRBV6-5,ASSYGQVQETQY
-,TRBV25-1,ASRGGHTEAF
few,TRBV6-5,ASRRADRKNEKLF
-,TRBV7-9,ASSQGQVYGYT
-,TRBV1,TTHRGGPQETQY
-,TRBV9,ASSVTDRATEAF
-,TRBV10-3,AISPPGDYYEQY
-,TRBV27,ASSRPGTGSYEQY
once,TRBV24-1,ATSDGTSADTQY
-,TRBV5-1,ASSRGQAGPTTNEKLF
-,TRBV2,ASTRALTQY
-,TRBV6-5,ASSPGVGEQF
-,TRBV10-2,ASSDFSGSGYT
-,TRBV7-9,ASSSGQGGISGYT
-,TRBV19,ASSRTGETGELF
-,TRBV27,ASSYSSAYETQY
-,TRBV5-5,ASSPVGAQETQY
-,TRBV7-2,ASSLGFKKLF
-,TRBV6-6,ASSSLGAAENTIY
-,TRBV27,ASSFIPGQGETQY
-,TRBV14,ASSPTPLQGSYNSPLH
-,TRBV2,ASSGGTAYQPQH
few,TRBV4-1,ASSQDGRAPLH
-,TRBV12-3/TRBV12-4,ASSVTDTQY
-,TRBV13,ASSTGTVNEKLF
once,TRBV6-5,ASSYSSRPGGYT
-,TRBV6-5,ASSYSRTGGETQY
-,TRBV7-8,ASSLTDYNEQF
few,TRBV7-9,ASSSTVLVFRGYT
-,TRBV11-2,ASSSNSIGNTIY